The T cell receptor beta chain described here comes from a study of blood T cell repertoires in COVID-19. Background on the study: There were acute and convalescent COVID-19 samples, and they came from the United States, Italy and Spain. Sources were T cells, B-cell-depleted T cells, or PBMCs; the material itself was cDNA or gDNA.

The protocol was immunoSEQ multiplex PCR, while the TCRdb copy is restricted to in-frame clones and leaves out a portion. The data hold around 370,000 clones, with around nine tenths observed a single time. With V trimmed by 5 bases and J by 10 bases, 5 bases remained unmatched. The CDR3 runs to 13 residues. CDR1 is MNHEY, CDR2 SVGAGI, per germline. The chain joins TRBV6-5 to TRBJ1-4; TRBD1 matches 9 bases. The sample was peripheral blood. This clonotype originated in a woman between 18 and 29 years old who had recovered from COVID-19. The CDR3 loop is CASSRDRVAKLFF. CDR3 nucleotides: TGTGCCAGCAGTCGGGACAGGGTGGCAAAACTGTTTTTT.